This T cell receptor (beta chain) came from a study of shared clonotypes between healthy human individuals. Study in general: The study used three CD4 naive, three CD4 memory, two CD8 naive and one CD8 memory plate per donor. Broader study findings: Naive CD4 clonotypes were shared across a few donors at approximately 5.3%.

Germline V gene lookup returns CDR1 SGHRS and CDR2 YFSETQ. V lost 3 bases and J 7 bases, leaving 20 bases between the germline ends. This CDR3 is 16 amino acids long. With respect to this clone: Its antigen is unknown.

Using immunoSEQ multiplex PCR, the repertoire was profiled, and TCRdb retains in-frame clones only, with some absent. The table shows some 380,000 clones, with just over 95% occurring only once. This chain connects TRBV5-1 to TRBJ1-3; D gene unclear. This receptor was identified in a man under 40 in good health. Sequences were obtained from memory CD8+ T cells sorted from blood. The subset here: CD45RO+ cells pooled with CCR7-negative TemRA cells. CDR3: CASSSHPPTLGNTIYF. Written as DNA, the CDR3 is TGCGCCAGCAGCTCTCACCCGCCCACTCTTGGGAACACCATATATTTT.